This TCR beta chain was documented in a study of technical replicates of blood from a few donors. Sequencing used immunoSEQ multiplex PCR; TCRdb keeps in-frame clones, though not all of them. This repertoire shows about 81,000 clones, 96% found once; its top ten account for around 0.2%. Germline loops: CDR1 SNHLY, CDR2 FYNNEI. Trimming shortened V by 4 bases and J by 3 bases, and 6 bases separated the two germline ends. The CDR3 extends over 13 amino acids. The source of this sequence is a human donor in good health. Sequenced material: T cells isolated from PBMCs. The rearrangement uses TRBV2 and TRBJ1-4; the D is unclear. CDR3 protein: CASSVAANEKLFF. The CDR3 region has the DNA TGTGCCAGCAGTGTGGCAGCTAATGAAAAACTGTTTTTT.